Listed below are T cell receptor beta chains from one sample, sequenced in a study of kidney transplant recipient with SARS-CoV-2 infection. One entry per CDR3 protein, called by TCRdb with MiXCR from the reads. The top ten clones hold roughly 7% of a sample with roughly 250,000 distinct CDR3 sequences, less than 35% of them seen once. This specimen was a blood sample, taken at baseline and around day 110 from a kidney transplant recipient. Receptor source: a male patient in his 30s who had COVID-19 and was a kidney transplant recipient. T cells may partly derive from the graft donor. The CDR3 runs from the conserved cysteine through the conserved F or W. Fields, in order: CDR3 length, clone size, V gene, J gene, D gene, CDR3 protein, CDR3 DNA. A D gene is named only where the DNA matches it firmly. Expanded clones get a size class; other rows say once, few or many, or leave the size out.

13	many	TRBV6-5	TRBJ1-5	-	CACTGAGNQPQHF	TGTGCCTGCACGGGGGCGGGCAATCAGCCCCAGCATTTT
13	few	TRBV2	TRBJ2-3	-	CASRTTEPDTQYF	TGTGCCAGCCGTACTACGGAGCCAGATACGCAGTATTTT
17	many	TRBV6-9	TRBJ1-2	-	CASSNCKPYGKTYGYTF	TGTGCCAGCAGTAATTGCAAGCCTTACGGAAAGACCTATGGCTACACCTTC
13	many	TRBV18	TRBJ2-7	-	CASSLVPDYEQYF	TGTGCCAGCTCACTCGTTCCAGACTACGAGCAGTACTTC
16	many	TRBV5-6	TRBJ2-7	-	CASSLGTGLLGYEQYF	TGTGCCAGCAGCTTGGGGACGGGACTCCTTGGCTACGAGCAGTACTTC
17	many	TRBV7-4	TRBJ1-2	-	CASSLWSSARKTYGYTF	TGTGCCAGCAGCCTGTGGAGTTCAGCTCGAAAGACCTATGGCTACACCTTC
15	-	TRBV7-9	TRBJ2-1	TRBD2	CASSRLAGVLNEQSF	TGTGCCAGCAGCCGACTAGCGGGAGTGCTGAATGAGCAGTCCTTC
11	many	TRBV29-1	TRBJ1-2	-	CSVWLGGGYTF	TGCAGCGTTTGGTTAGGAGGCGGCTACACCTTC
12	-	TRBV7-3	TRBJ2-2	-	CASGGGVGELFF	TGTGCCAGCGGTGGGGGAGTGGGGGAGCTGTTTTTT
14	many	TRBV10-3	TRBJ1-5	-	CAIGRAGVNQPQHF	TGTGCCATCGGAAGGGCAGGGGTAAATCAGCCCCAGCATTTT
17	many	TRBV12-3/TRBV12-4	TRBJ1-2	-	CASSFGCSFRKTYGYTF	TGTGCCAGCAGTTTTGGTTGCAGCTTCCGAAAGACCTATGGCTACACCTTC
18	many	TRBV27	TRBJ1-5	TRBD1	CASSPGQGAGRGNQPQHF	TGTGCCAGCAGTCCCGGACAGGGGGCTGGAAGGGGCAATCAGCCCCAGCATTTT
14	many	TRBV5-1	TRBJ1-2	TRBD1	CASSLGQGLGGYTF	TGCGCCAGCAGCTTAGGACAGGGGCTGGGGGGCTACACCTTC
16	many	TRBV15	TRBJ2-1	TRBD1	CATSPRGTGGSNEQFF	TGTGCCACCAGCCCCCGCGGGACAGGGGGGAGCAATGAGCAGTTCTTC
16	many	TRBV10-1	TRBJ2-7	-	CASSETYSGQNYEQYF	TGCGCCAGCAGTGAGACCTATTCCGGACAGAACTACGAGCAGTACTTC
15	-	TRBV20-1	TRBJ2-5	TRBD2	CSALRTSGGLETQYF	TGCAGTGCACTCAGGACTAGCGGGGGGTTGGAGACCCAGTACTTC
18	-	TRBV2	TRBJ2-3	-	CASSEWGAREKEEDTKYF	TGTGCCAGCAGTGAATGGGGGGCACGGGAGAAGGAGGAGGATACGAAGTATTTT
15	few	TRBV6-1	TRBJ2-2	-	CASSEDRWNTGELFF	TGTGCCAGCAGTGAAGACAGGTGGAACACCGGGGAGCTGTTTTTT
13	many	TRBV11-2	TRBJ1-2	-	CASSSGTGGGYTF	TGTGCCAGCAGCTCCGGGACCGGGGGAGGCTACACCTTC
14	many	TRBV6-5	TRBJ2-2	-	CASSRDPGPGELFF	TGTGCCAGCAGTCGGGATCCCGGGCCCGGGGAGCTGTTTTTT
15	many	TRBV7-9	TRBJ2-7	TRBD1	CASSPARDRGREQYF	TGTGCCAGCAGCCCAGCCCGGGACAGGGGGCGAGAGCAGTACTTC
15	many	TRBV6-5	TRBJ2-7	TRBD2	CADPERGPPSYEQYF	TGTGCCGACCCCGAGCGGGGCCCTCCTTCCTACGAGCAGTACTTC
15	many	TRBV3-2	TRBJ2-1	-	CASSQDPQTHNEQFF	TGTGCCAGCAGCCAAGATCCCCAGACTCACAATGAGCAGTTCTTC
17	many	TRBV23-1	TRBJ1-2	-	CASSDNALRRKTYGYTF	TGCGCCAGCAGTGACAACGCGCTACGCAGAAAGACCTATGGCTACACCTTC
14	-	TRBV20-1	TRBJ2-1	-	CSARNRDHYNEQFF	TGCAGTGCTAGGAACAGAGACCACTACAATGAGCAGTTCTTC
12	-	TRBV9	TRBJ2-5	-	CASNHDGETQYF	TGTGCCAGCAACCACGACGGGGAGACCCAGTACTTC
14	many	TRBV12-3/TRBV12-4	TRBJ2-5	-	CASSLGQAPETQYF	TGTGCCAGCAGTTTAGGTCAGGCCCCAGAGACCCAGTACTTC
15	many	TRBV3-2	TRBJ2-5	-	CASSPREDGQETQYF	TGTGCCAGCAGCCCCCGAGAGGACGGCCAAGAGACCCAGTACTTC
16	-	TRBV5-6	TRBJ1-1	TRBD1	CASSSNLRGASTEAFF	TGTGCCAGCAGCTCTAACCTCAGGGGGGCTTCCACTGAAGCTTTCTTT
17	few	TRBV16	TRBJ1-2	-	CASSDDTVVRKTYGYTF	TGTGCCAGCAGCGACGATACGGTCGTTAGAAAGACCTATGGCTACACCTTC
16	many	TRBV5-4	TRBJ1-2	-	CASSHSVPGKTYGYTF	TGTGCCAGCAGTCATAGCGTACCAGGAAAGACCTATGGCTACACCTTC
17	many	TRBV12-3/TRBV12-4	TRBJ1-2	-	CASSVNYTAGKTYGYTF	TGTGCCAGCAGTGTCAACTACACAGCAGGAAAGACCTATGGCTACACCTTC
16	few	TRBV11-3	TRBJ2-3	-	CASSLGENQRTDTQYF	TGTGCCAGCAGCTTAGGGGAGAACCAGCGCACAGATACGCAGTATTTT
17	-	TRBV7-4	TRBJ1-2	-	CASSAPTSARKTYGYTF	TGTGCCAGCAGCGCTCCTACTTCAGCTCGAAAGACCTATGGCTACACCTTC
17	many	TRBV6-1	TRBJ2-7	-	CASSETLIGQGMNEQYF	TGTGCCAGCAGTGAAACACTTATTGGGCAGGGGATGAACGAGCAGTACTTC
15	many	TRBV12-5	TRBJ2-7	TRBD2	CASAVGGTSTYEQYF	TGTGCTAGTGCCGTAGGGGGGACTAGCACCTACGAGCAGTACTTC
13	few	TRBV7-2	TRBJ1-1	TRBD1	CASRRDRETEAFF	TGTGCCAGCAGACGTGACAGGGAGACTGAAGCTTTCTTT
16	many	TRBV20-1	TRBJ1-2	-	CSAQLRLFRKTYGYTF	TGCAGTGCTCAGCTGCGGCTGTTTCGAAAGACCTATGGCTACACCTTC
14	-	TRBV6-5	TRBJ1-2	TRBD1	CASGKPGQGYGYTF	TGTGCCAGCGGGAAACCGGGACAGGGCTATGGCTACACCTTC